The sequence of this TCR beta chain was determined in a study of T cells expressing NK-cell markers. Turning to the study itself: From sorted CD3+CD56+NKG2C+, CD3+CD56+NKG2C- and CD3+CD56-NKG2C+ T cells came the TCR beta repertoires.

Overall study findings and caveats: A range of roughly 1.0-8% of CD8+ T cells consisted of dominant NKG2C+ clonotypes in six donors.

CDR1 and CDR2 (germline): KGHDR, SFDVKD. This CDR3 has 17 residues. Using the 5' RACE reads, TCRdb records one entry per CDR3 protein without DNA. The specimen's table records roughly 280,000 distinct CDR3 sequences. Regarding this clonotype: Its antigen is as yet unknown.

Sequences were obtained from blood T cells: a sorted CD56 or NKG2C T cell subset, CD4+ or CD8+ T cells, or bulk PBMC T cells (not recorded which). V usage is TRBV24-1 and J usage is TRBJ2-2. The sequence derives from a man aged 18 to 30 in good health. CDR3 loop: CATSDLGGVEDTGELFF.